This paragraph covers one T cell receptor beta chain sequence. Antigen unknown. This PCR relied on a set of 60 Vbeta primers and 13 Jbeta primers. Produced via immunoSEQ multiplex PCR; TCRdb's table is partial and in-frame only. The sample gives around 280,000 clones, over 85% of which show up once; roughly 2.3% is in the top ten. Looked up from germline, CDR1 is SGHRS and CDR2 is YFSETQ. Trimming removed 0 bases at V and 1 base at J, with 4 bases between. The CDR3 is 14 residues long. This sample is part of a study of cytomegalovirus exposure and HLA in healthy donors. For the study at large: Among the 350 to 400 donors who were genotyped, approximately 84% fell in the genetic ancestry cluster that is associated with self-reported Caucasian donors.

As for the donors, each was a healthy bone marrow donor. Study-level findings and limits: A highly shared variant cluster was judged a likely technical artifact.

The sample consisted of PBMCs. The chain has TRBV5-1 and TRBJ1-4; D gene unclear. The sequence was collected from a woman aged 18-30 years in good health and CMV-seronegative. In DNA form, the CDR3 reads TGCGCCAGCAGCTTGGGGCAAACTAATGAAAAACTGTTTTTT. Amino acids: CASSLGQTNEKLFF.